A selection of T cell receptor beta chains follows, all from one sample in a study of blood T cells in healthy people across ages. TCRdb passed the 5' RACE reads through MiXCR, listing each CDR3 protein once. The sample holds over 950,000 distinct CDR3 sequences, 51% seen once. The sample taken for sequencing was blood. These receptors all stem from a woman aged 55 to 70 in good health. CDR3s include the opening cysteine and the closing phenylalanine or tryptophan. A D gene is named only where the DNA matches it firmly.

TRBV9	TRBD2	CASTPGLAGLHEQFF
TRBV20-1	-	CSARVSPNKGTQYF
TRBV4-1	TRBD2	CASSQATIAGGTKNIQYF
TRBV15	-	CATSRDLAEKLFF
TRBV18	TRBD2	CASSPTGTSGGYEQFF
TRBV28	-	CASSMHNGNEQFF
TRBV7-3	-	CASSLTGGGSLGEQYF
TRBV6-1	TRBD1	CASTSRTGQISYEQYF
TRBV6-2/TRBV6-3	-	CASSYRETFPYEQYF
TRBV2	TRBD1	CASSRDSSTYEQYF
TRBV2	-	CASSGLGRRNTEAFF
TRBV7-3	TRBD2	CASSLNSLTSGIHNEQFF
TRBV11-2	-	CASSSTGTDTQYF
TRBV7-9	TRBD2	CASSPRTSVIDTQYF
TRBV27	-	CASSLKQVGNEKLFF
TRBV7-9	TRBD1	CASSSTVTGREYGYTF
TRBV7-2	-	CASSLALGPLHF
TRBV28	-	CASRFGVPDTQYF
TRBV4-2	-	CASSQDSGLYNEQFF
TRBV7-9	TRBD1	CASSYYGTGGSYEQYF